This T cell receptor (beta chain) was recovered during a study of T cell clonality in common variable immunodeficiency. Overall study findings and caveats: Compared with healthy controls, CVID subjects showed increased TCRbeta clonality, mostly in about a third. Common variable immunodeficiency TCR beta sequences reportedly had fewer deletions and N-nucleotide insertions. Compared with controls, CVID subjects had fewer shared TCRbeta clones.

Data came from immunoSEQ multiplex PCR; TCRdb stores just in-frame clones and leaves some out. The sample contains around 16,000 clones, none of them singletons. V dropped 4 bases and J dropped 5; count of bases not matched to a gene: 3. The CDR3 length is 15 residues. Looked up from germline, CDR1 is SGHRS and CDR2 is YFSETQ. In this sample, this clone turned up a few times. Antigen specificity is unknown. The read finishes 3 residues shy of the CDR3 end, and the germline J gene is used to complete it. This chain connects TRBV5-1 to TRBJ1-6; 10 bases agree with TRBD1. This TCR was sampled from a human donor with common variable immunodeficiency. Sample: peripheral blood mononuclear cells. CDR3 bases read: TGCGCCAGCAGCGCCGGGACAGGGGATAATTCACCC. Its translation is CASSAGTGDNSP. The complete CDR3 protein is CASSAGTGDNSPLHF.